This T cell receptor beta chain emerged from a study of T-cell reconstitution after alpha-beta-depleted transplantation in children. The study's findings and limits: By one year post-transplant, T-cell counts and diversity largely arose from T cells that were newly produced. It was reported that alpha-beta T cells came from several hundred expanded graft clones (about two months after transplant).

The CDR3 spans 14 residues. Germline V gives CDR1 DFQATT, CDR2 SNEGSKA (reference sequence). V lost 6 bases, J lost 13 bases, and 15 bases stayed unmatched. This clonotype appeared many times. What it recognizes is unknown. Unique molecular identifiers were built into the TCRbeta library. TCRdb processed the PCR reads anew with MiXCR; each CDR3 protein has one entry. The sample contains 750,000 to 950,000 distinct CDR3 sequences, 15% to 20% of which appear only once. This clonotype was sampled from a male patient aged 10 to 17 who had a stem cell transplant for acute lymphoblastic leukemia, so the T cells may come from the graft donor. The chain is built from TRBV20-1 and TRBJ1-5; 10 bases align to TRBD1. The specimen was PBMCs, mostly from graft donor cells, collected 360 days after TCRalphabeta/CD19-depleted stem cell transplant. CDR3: CSARDRGSGSTQHF. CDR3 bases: TGCAGTGCCCGGGACAGGGGTTCGGGTTCGACTCAGCATTTT.